Sequencing of this T cell receptor (beta chain) was carried out in a study of CD8+ T cells in alopecia areata. Study-wide context: Tofacitinib was taken orally by treated patients, and the dose was 5 to 10 mg twice daily. Tofacitinib dosing lasted 6 to 18 months, which was then followed by 6 months off drug.

Remarks on this clone: The antigen is unknown.

Whole-study results and caveats: Scalp specimens additionally yield sequences from normal skin's resident alphabeta T cells.

Alopecia areata patients gave lesional scalp punch biopsies and peripheral blood samples. The junction had 12 bases not matched to a gene; V was cut back by 0 bases and J by 4 bases. Per the germline V gene, CDR1 is MNHEY and CDR2 is SMNVEV (reference sequence). The CDR3 covers 18 residues. In each case, RNA was isolated and then reverse transcribed into cDNA as the sequencing template. The data were produced by immunoSEQ multiplex PCR, yet TCRdb's version contains in-frame clones alone and is incomplete. The table records approximately 59,000 clones, around half of them present only once. The sample here was CD8+ T cells sorted from blood, taken at week 0. This receptor was taken from a human donor with alopecia areata. The gene calls are TRBV27 and TRBJ2-1, with 7 bases matching TRBD2. The CDR3 here is CASSLSLLAPRGYNEQFF. DNA of the CDR3: TGTGCCAGCAGTTTATCCCTACTAGCGCCCCGAGGTTACAATGAGCAGTTCTTC.